This TCR beta chain was observed in a study of spatial heterogeneity in lung cancer. TCRdb reprocessed the 5' RACE reads with MiXCR, giving one entry per CDR3 protein. The sample shows under 75,000 distinct CDR3 sequences, roughly 13% of them seen only once. This clonotype was counted ten times or more. CDR1 KGHSH and CDR2 LQKENI come from the germline V gene. V lost 4 bases, J lost 0 bases, and 13 bases lay in between. This CDR3 has 16 residues. The time point denotes: sample taken at primary tumor resection. Tumor, nontumor lung or frozen PBMC supplied whole RNA that was sequenced unsorted. This TCR came from a male donor with early-stage non-small cell lung cancer. Sequences were derived from PBMCs, sampled at surgery. The rearrangement uses TRBV18 and TRBJ1-5; D gene unclear. The CDR3 reads CASSLSETYSNQPQHF. The CDR3 coding sequence is TGTGCCAGCTCACTTTCAGAAACCTATAGCAATCAGCCCCAGCATTTT.